Shown below are 14 T cell receptor beta chains from a single sample sequenced in a study of OX40 agonist ivuxolimab in advanced cancers. This table comes from immunoSEQ multiplex PCR, and its TCRdb copy is limited to in-frame clones, with some not included. The table shows under 35,000 clones, with roughly 84% occurring only once. The sample here was CD4+ or CD8+ T cells sorted from blood, taken in a trial of the OX40 agonist ivuxolimab. These receptors were collected from an adult with an advanced solid tumor such as melanoma, head and neck, liver or kidney cancer.

CDR3 sequence: CASSAFRDRDSYEQYF. The CDR3 DNA sequence: TGTGCCAGCAGCGCCTTCCGGGACAGGGACTCCTACGAGCAGTACTTC. The chain combines TRBV21-1 with TRBJ2-7; TRBD1, the D gene given by the table, was not confirmed from the DNA. TRBV21-1 is deemed a pseudogene. The CDR3 is 16 residues long.

The chain carries TRBV29-1 and TRBJ1-4; TRBD1 is a possible D gene (6 bases). This CDR3 region has 14 residues. Per germline, CDR1 SQVTM and CDR2 ANQGSEA. V gave up 6 bases and J gave up 7 bases, with 18 bases separating them. The CDR3 sequence: CSVLTGFAAEKLFF. In nucleotides, the CDR3 is TGCAGCGTCCTTACAGGGTTTGCTGCTGAAAAACTGTTTTTT. Full variable domain (outside the CDR3, taken from reference TRBV29-1 and TRBJ1-4): SAVISQKPSRDICQRGTSLTIQCQVDSQVTMMFWYRQQPGQSLTLIATANQGSEATYESGFVIDKFPISRPNLTFSTLTVSNMSPEDSSIYLCSVLTGFAAEKLFFGSGTQLSVL.

The chain joins TRBV4-3 to TRBJ2-3, with unresolved D. Germline loops: CDR1 LGHNA, CDR2 YSLEER. The CDR3 length is 15 residues. V lost 4 bases, J lost 0 bases, and 11 bases lay in between. The DNA for the CDR3 is TGCGCCAGCAGCCTCAGGTGGGGAAGCACAGATACGCAGTATTTT. This gives the protein CASSLRWGSTDTQYF.

The rearrangement links TRBV5-5 to TRBJ1-4, with 8 bases fitting TRBD1. The ends lost 0 bases at V and 6 bases at J; junction bases unmatched: 1. The CDR3 is made up of 14 amino acids. The germline V gene encodes CDR1 SGHKS and CDR2 YYEKEE (reference sequence). The CDR3 DNA reads as TGTGCCAGCAGCTTGGGGACAGGGTATGAAAAACTGTTTTTT. Amino acid sequence: CASSLGTGYEKLFF. The full variable domain, rest sourced from reference TRBV5-5 and TRBJ1-4, is DAGVTQSPTHLIKTRGQQVTLRCSPISGHKSVSWYQQVLGQGPQFIFQYYEKEERGRGNFPDRFSARQFPNYSSELNVNALLLGDSALYLCASSLGTGYEKLFFGSGTQLSVL.

In this sample, this clone turned up once. This chain connects TRBV5-1 to TRBJ2-6, with unresolved D. CDR1 SGHRS and CDR2 YFSETQ come from the germline V gene. V lost 4 bases and J 0 bases, leaving 11 bases between the germline ends. This CDR3 contains 16 residues. This CDR3 reads CASSPPSVSGANVLTF. The CDR3 DNA follows: TGCGCCAGCAGCCCGCCGAGTGTCTCTGGGGCCAACGTCCTGACTTTC.

The chain couples TRBV30 to TRBJ1-1; D is perhaps TRBD1 (6 bases). Germline assignment: CDR1 GTSNPN and CDR2 SVGIG (reference sequence). V was trimmed by 3 bases and J by 8 bases, leaving 13 bases between them. The length of the CDR3 is 12 residues. CDR3 protein: CAWSLTGIEAFF. As DNA, the CDR3 is TGTGCCTGGAGCCTCACAGGGATAGAAGCTTTCTTT.

The V call is TRBV5-8, the J call TRBJ2-6; tentatively, D is TRBD1 (5 bases). The V gene lost 10 bases and the J gene lost 2 bases, with 10 bases spanning the gap. Germline values: CDR1 SGHTS, CDR2 YDEGEE. This CDR3 has 13 amino acids. The CDR3, as DNA: TGTGCCGTCGACAGAACTGGGGCCAACGTCCTGACTTTC. Its protein product is CAVDRTGANVLTF.

This clone has only one observation. The gene calls are TRBV5-5 and TRBJ2-1; D might be TRBD2 (6 bases). Germline V gene data show CDR1 as SGHKS and CDR2 as YYEKEE (reference sequence). V was cut by 0 bases and J by 0 bases, with 13 bases left in between. The CDR3 length is 17 residues. CDR3 coding DNA: TGTGCCAGCAGCTTGGTACTAGCAGGAAGCTCCTACAATGAGCAGTTCTTC. Amino acids: CASSLVLAGSSYNEQFF.

The chain joins TRBV28 to TRBJ1-5; the D gene is possibly TRBD1 (5 bases). V was shortened by 6 bases and J by 0 bases, with 12 bases between the two germline ends. The CDR3 length is 15 residues. CDR1 is MDHEN, CDR2 SYDVKM, per germline. This CDR3 is CASSRTPYSNQPQHF. The CDR3 DNA reads as TGTGCCAGCAGCCGGACACCATATAGCAATCAGCCCCAGCATTTT.

The chain couples TRBV27 to TRBJ2-3; 8 positions agree with TRBD1. J lost 0 bases, V lost 4 bases, and 9 bases had no gene match. Germline-derived CDR1 and CDR2 are MNHEY and SMNVEV (reference sequence). The CDR3 is 17 residues long. The CDR3 DNA is TGTGCCAGCAGTTCGTCAGGGGGCAAGACTAGCACAGATACGCAGTATTTT. Its protein is CASSSSGGKTSTDTQYF.

At least ten counts were recorded for this clone. The V and J genes are TRBV11-1 and TRBJ1-5, with TRBD1 matching over 8 bases. The CDR3 runs 14 residues. Trimming removed 6 bases from V and 7 bases from J; junction bases left unmatched: 8. Germline lookup yields CDR1 SGHAT and CDR2 FQDESV (reference sequence). CDR3 bases: TGTGCCAGCAGTCCGGCAGGGGGCCGACAGCCCCAGCATTTT. Protein: CASSPAGGRQPQHF.

The genes are TRBV28 and TRBJ1-1; no reliable D call. Between the trimmed V and J ends, which lost 2 bases and 4 bases, there was a span of 8 bases. The CDR3 is 13 residues long. CDR1 is MDHEN and CDR2 is SYDVKM in the germline V gene. CDR3 sequence reads: CASSLMSATEAFF. The CDR3 nucleotides read TGTGCCAGCAGTTTAATGTCGGCCACTGAAGCTTTCTTT.

The chain recombines TRBV6-1 with TRBJ2-1; no firm D call. From germline, CDR1 is MNHNS and CDR2 SASEGT. Trimming took 4 bases from V and 0 from J, leaving 7 bases between them. The CDR3 has 14 amino acids. The CDR3 sequence: CASSGIASYNEQFF. The CDR3 DNA reads as TGTGCCAGCAGTGGGATAGCCTCCTACAATGAGCAGTTCTTC.

J is TRBJ2-7 and V is TRBV10-3; 9 nucleotides align to TRBD1. V trimming: 11 bases; J trimming: 6 bases; junction bases outside the gene matches: 8. The CDR3 has 12 amino acids. CDR1 is ENHRY, CDR2 SYGVKD, per germline. The CDR3 region is CAPNRTGVEQYF. The CDR3 DNA reads as TGTGCCCCCAACAGGACAGGGGTCGAGCAGTACTTC.